These 30 T cell receptor gamma chains share one sample of origin, sequenced in a study of Vδ1+ human thymocytes. The template was reverse-transcribed extracted RNA. Pooled V-gene forward primers with one constant-region reverse primer generated the CDR3 amplicons by multiplex PCR. TCRdb processed the multiplex PCR reads again with the CATT caller. The table includes approximately 40,000 gamma-chain clones, around 20% detected once. The study's findings and limits: Thymic TRG and TRD repertoires appeared highly polyclonal, with Gaussian CDR3 length distributions.

The antigens of these receptors remain unknown. Sample: Vdelta1+ gamma-delta thymocytes from the thymus. The subset was: FACS-sorted CD3+ TCRalphabeta- TCRVdelta1+ TCRVdelta2- thymocytes. The receptors were sampled from a girl under two years old who had congenital heart surgery.

The V gene is TRGV2, the J gene TRGJP2. V shed 0 bases and J 9 bases; nucleotides not matched to a gene: 7. Germline loops: CDR1 EGSNGY, CDR2 YDSYNSKV. This CDR3 is built from 14 residues. This chain's CDR3 is CATWDGPANWIKTF. The CDR3 DNA sequence: TGTGCCACCTGGGACGGGCCCGCTAATTGGATCAAGACGTTT.

This clone has a handful of counts. The chain carries TRGV8 and TRGJ1 or TRGJ2. The ends lost 2 bases at V and 10 bases at J; junction bases unmatched: 8. The CDR3 contains 12 residues. CDR1 VENAVY and CDR2 YDSYNSRV come from the germline V gene. In DNA form, the CDR3 reads TGTGCCACCTGGGATATGAAATCGAAGAAACTCTTT. As protein: CATWDMKSKKLF.

This clone has only a few counts. The genes are TRGV9 and TRGJ1 or TRGJ2. Germline values: CDR1 GITISATS, CDR2 ISYDGTV (reference sequence). V was pared by 6 bases and J by 11 bases, with 7 bases of the junction left unmatched. The CDR3 is made up of 10 amino acids. The CDR3 nucleotides are TGTGCCTTGTGGATTATTCAGAAACTCTTT. Amino acid sequence: CALWIIQKLF.

This clone was seen a handful of times. The rearrangement uses TRGV9 and TRGJ1 or TRGJ2. The V segment lost 4 bases and the J segment 1 base; nucleotides outside the gene matches: 7. The CDR3 is made up of 14 amino acids. The germline CDR1 and CDR2 sequences are GITISATS and ISYDGTV (reference sequence). The DNA of the CDR3 is TGTGCCTTGTGGGACCTGTCCAATTATTATAAGAAACTCTTT. Translating it yields CALWDLSNYYKKLF.

To note about this clone: Possible read error: a much larger clone is one base away. The rearrangement joins TRGV5 to TRGJ1 or TRGJ2. The germline CDR1 and CDR2 sequences are VINAFY and YDVSNSKD. This CDR3 has 14 residues. The V segment lost 3 bases and the J segment 0 bases; nucleotides outside the gene matches: 5. The CDR3 nucleotides read TGTGCCACCTGGGACCGGGGGAATTATTATAAGAAACTCTTT. Translating gives CATWDRGNYYKKLF.

In this sample, this clone turned up a few times. Other nucleotide sequences in the sample specify the same CDR3. The chain joins TRGV4 to TRGJ1 or TRGJ2. Germline V CDR1 and CDR2: EGSTGY, YDSYTSSV. The CDR3 has 12 residues. Trimming at V came to 1 base and at J to 7 bases, leaving 4 bases not matched to a gene. CDR3 in amino acids: CATWDGFYKKLF. As DNA, the CDR3 is TGTGCCACCTGGGATGGATTCTATAAGAAACTCTTT.

V gene TRGV2 combines with J gene TRGJ1 or TRGJ2. After removal of 1 base from V and 6 bases from J, the junction contained 9 bases not matched to a gene. Germline V gene data show CDR1 as EGSNGY and CDR2 as YDSYNSKV. The CDR3 has 14 residues. This CDR3 is CATWDGPHGYKKLF. As DNA, the CDR3 is TGTGCCACCTGGGACGGTCCCCACGGTTATAAGAAACTCTTT.

The rearrangement links TRGV9 to TRGJ1 or TRGJ2. Germline loops: CDR1 GITISATS, CDR2 ISYDGTV (reference sequence). Trimming at V came to 9 bases and at J to 8 bases, leaving 13 bases not matched to a gene. The CDR3 is made up of 12 amino acids. The DNA for the CDR3 is TGTGCCTTGGGGAGGGGGAGCCATAAGAAACTCTTT. Amino acids: CALGRGSHKKLF.

In this sample, this clone turned up a few times. The gene calls are TRGV2 and TRGJ1 or TRGJ2. V dropped 2 bases and J dropped 12; count of bases not matched to a gene: 7. The CDR3 spans 11 residues. The germline V gene encodes CDR1 EGSNGY and CDR2 YDSYNSKV. CDR3: CATWDARRKLF. The CDR3 nucleotides are TGTGCCACCTGGGACGCCCGGAGGAAACTCTTT.

The rearrangement joins TRGV4 to TRGJP2. J lost 2 bases, V lost 0 bases, and 9 bases had no gene match. Germline-derived CDR1 and CDR2 are EGSTGY and YDSYTSSV. The CDR3 sequence is 17 residues long. CDR3 DNA: TGTGCCACCTGGGATGGGCCTCCCGGGAGTAGTGATTGGATCAAGACGTTT. Encoded protein: CATWDGPPGSSDWIKTF.

This clone was detected a few times. Other DNA variants within this sample encode the same CDR3. The chain uses TRGV8 and TRGJ1 or TRGJ2. The CDR3 consists of 13 residues. Germline CDR1 reads VENAVY; CDR2 reads YDSYNSRV. V shed 5 bases, J shed 3 bases, and the junction held 7 bases outside the gene matches. The CDR3 DNA reads TGTGCCACCTGGGCTACACCTTATTATAAGAAACTCTTT. This codes for CATWATPYYKKLF.

This clone was seen a handful of times. This chain connects TRGV4 to TRGJ1 or TRGJ2. The J segment lost 0 bases and the V segment lost 0 bases, leaving 5 bases of the junction unmatched. CDR3 length: 15 amino acids. From germline, CDR1 is EGSTGY and CDR2 YDSYTSSV. The CDR3 region is CATWDGGSNYYKKLF. In DNA, the CDR3 is TGTGCCACCTGGGATGGGGGTTCGAATTATTATAAGAAACTCTTT.

Of note for this clone: The same CDR3 is also encoded by other DNA sequences in this sample. V gene TRGV3 combines with J gene TRGJ1 or TRGJ2. The CDR3 length is 13 residues. The junction had 4 bases not matched to a gene; V was cut back by 0 bases and J by 5 bases. Germline CDR1 reads VTNTFY; CDR2 reads YDVSTARD (reference sequence). CDR3 in amino acids: CATWDRLHYKKLF. CDR3 in DNA: TGTGCCACCTGGGACAGGCTCCATTATAAGAAACTCTTT.

This chain joins TRGV3 and TRGJ1 or TRGJ2. CDR1 is VTNTFY, CDR2 YDVSTARD, per germline (reference sequence). V trimming: 6 bases; J trimming: 3 bases; junction bases outside the gene matches: 11. This CDR3 contains 14 residues. CDR3 residues: CATWRIWRYYKKLF. Written as DNA, the CDR3 is TGTGCCACCTGGAGGATTTGGCGTTATTATAAGAAACTCTTT.

This clone was seen a few times. The rearrangement joins TRGV4 to TRGJ1 or TRGJ2. CDR3 length: 13 amino acids. CDR1 and CDR2 (germline): EGSTGY, YDSYTSSV. Losses at the gene ends were 5 bases for V and 2 bases for J; bases not matched to a gene: 6. The CDR3 DNA reads TGTGCCACCTGGGGGAAGTATTATTATAAGAAACTCTTT. It yields the protein CATWGKYYYKKLF.

As for this clone: A much larger clone sits a single nucleotide away, making a read error possible. Other nucleotide sequences from this sample produce the same CDR3. The chain links TRGV9 to TRGJ1 or TRGJ2. Germline V gene lookup returns CDR1 GITISATS and CDR2 ISYDGTV (reference sequence). The CDR3 spans 12 residues. The V gene end was trimmed by 1 base and the J gene end by 7 bases; junction bases not matched to a gene: 4. CDR3 in DNA: TGTGCCTTGTGGGAGGTTCGGTATAAGAAACTCTTT. It specifies CALWEVRYKKLF.

This clone is termed medium-sized. In the same sample, other DNA sequences code for this CDR3. V gene TRGV4 combines with J gene TRGJ1 or TRGJ2. The trim removed 0 bases at V and 1 base at J, leaving 0 bases unmatched. CDR3 length: 13 residues. Germline V gene data show CDR1 as EGSTGY and CDR2 as YDSYTSSV. CDR3 nucleotides: TGTGCCACCTGGGATGGGAATTATTATAAGAAACTCTTT. It encodes CATWDGNYYKKLF.

This clone was observed a handful of times. This sequence joins TRGV8 and TRGJP1. Per germline, CDR1 VENAVY and CDR2 YDSYNSRV. Losses at the gene ends were 3 bases for V and 6 bases for J; bases not matched to a gene: 4. This CDR3 comprises 13 residues. The CDR3 DNA reads as TGTGCCACCTGGGATGTCGCTGGTTGGTTCAAGATATTT. Translation gives CATWDVAGWFKIF.

V gene TRGV4 combines with J gene TRGJ1 or TRGJ2. Looked up from germline, CDR1 is EGSTGY and CDR2 is YDSYTSSV. CDR3 length: 16 residues. Trimming cost V 0 bases and J 3 bases; bases outside gene matches: 11. CDR3 DNA sequence: TGTGCCACCTGGGATGGGCTCTCGCCTCCTTATTATAAGAAACTCTTT. Its protein is CATWDGLSPPYYKKLF.

A single count supports this clone. This specimen includes other DNA sequences encoding the same CDR3. The chain combines TRGV3 with TRGJ1 or TRGJ2. The CDR3 has 14 residues. In germline, CDR1 is VTNTFY, CDR2 YDVSTARD (reference sequence). The J segment lost 6 bases and the V segment lost 0 bases, leaving 8 bases of the junction unmatched. CDR3 region: CATWDRPVGYKKLF. In nucleotides, the CDR3 is TGTGCCACCTGGGACAGGCCGGTCGGTTATAAGAAACTCTTT.

This clone was seen a handful of times. This chain joins TRGV9 and TRGJ1 or TRGJ2. Losses at the gene ends were 2 bases for V and 0 bases for J; bases not matched to a gene: 4. The CDR3 runs to 14 residues. Germline V gives CDR1 GITISATS, CDR2 ISYDGTV (reference sequence). For the CDR3, the DNA is TGTGCCTTGTGGGAGGGCAAGAATTATTATAAGAAACTCTTT. It encodes CALWEGKNYYKKLF.

In its sample, this clone was seen a few times. This sample also contains other DNA sequences that code for the same CDR3. The chain combines TRGV3 with TRGJ1 or TRGJ2. The CDR3 loop spans 13 amino acids. Germline CDR1 VTNTFY, CDR2 YDVSTARD (reference sequence). The V and J ends lost 0 bases and 6 bases, in that order; junction bases with no gene match: 5. This chain's CDR3 is CATWDRPRYKKLF. The CDR3 DNA follows: TGTGCCACCTGGGACAGGCCCCGTTATAAGAAACTCTTT.

In its sample, this clone was seen a few times. The chain is built from TRGV3 and TRGJP. Trimming at V came to 0 bases and at J to 7 bases, leaving 3 bases not matched to a gene. Germline V gives CDR1 VTNTFY, CDR2 YDVSTARD (reference sequence). The CDR3 contains 16 residues. Here the CDR3 reads CATWDRPELGKKIKVF. The CDR3 DNA reads as TGTGCCACCTGGGACAGGCCTGAGTTGGGCAAAAAAATCAAGGTATTT.

Turning to this clone: At one end, the junction sequence differs from germline, possibly due to a read error. The J gene is TRGJ1 or TRGJ2, the V gene TRGV8. CDR3 length: 15 amino acids. Germline CDR1 reads VENAVY; CDR2 reads YDSYNSRV. CDR3: CTTWVPKEGYYKKLF. The CDR3 region has the DNA TGTACCACCTGGGTTCCTAAAGAGGGTTATTATAAGAAACTCTTT.

The chain has TRGV2 and TRGJ1 or TRGJ2. The CDR3 spans 16 residues. In germline, CDR1 is EGSNGY, CDR2 YDSYNSKV. J lost 10 bases, V lost 0 bases, and 18 bases had no gene match. DNA for the CDR3: TGTGCCACCTGGGACGGGACCTCCCCGAGGGTTGAAAAGAAACTCTTT. It codes for CATWDGTSPRVEKKLF.

To note about this clone: A much larger clone differs by one base, so this may be a read error. Other DNA sequences in the sample encode the same CDR3. This chain joins TRGV3 and TRGJ1 or TRGJ2. After removal of 1 base from V and 4 bases from J, the junction contained 4 bases not matched to a gene. This CDR3 is built from 13 residues. Looked up from germline, CDR1 is VTNTFY and CDR2 is YDVSTARD (reference sequence). This CDR3 reads CATWDSQYYKKLF. DNA of the CDR3: TGTGCCACCTGGGACAGCCAATATTATAAGAAACTCTTT.

This clone turned up a few times. This sequence joins TRGV4 and TRGJ1 or TRGJ2. Germline assignment: CDR1 EGSTGY and CDR2 YDSYTSSV. V trimming: 0 bases; J trimming: 12 bases; junction bases outside the gene matches: 8. The CDR3 covers 12 residues. CDR3 residues: CATWDGQIMKLF. The DNA for the CDR3 is TGTGCCACCTGGGATGGGCAGATCATGAAACTCTTT.

On this clone itself: A much larger clone lies a single base off, so this may be a read error. This CDR3 is also generated by other DNA sequences in the sample. This chain joins TRGV9 and TRGJ1 or TRGJ2. Per the germline V gene, CDR1 is GITISATS and CDR2 is ISYDGTV (reference sequence). The CDR3 totals 12 residues. Trimming at V came to 3 bases and at J to 3 bases, leaving 2 bases not matched to a gene. CDR3: CALWECYYKKLF. CDR3 DNA: TGTGCCTTGTGGGAGTGTTATTATAAGAAACTCTTT.

This clone was detected only a few times. In the same sample, other DNA sequences code for this CDR3. The chain combines TRGV2 with TRGJ1 or TRGJ2. The germline V gene has CDR1 EGSNGY and CDR2 YDSYNSKV. The ends lost 1 base at V and 4 bases at J; junction bases unmatched: 4. The CDR3 sequence is 13 residues long. The CDR3 sequence is CATWDGEYYKKLF. In nucleotides, the CDR3 is TGTGCCACCTGGGACGGAGAATATTATAAGAAACTCTTT.

The chain carries TRGV9 and TRGJ1 or TRGJ2. J was trimmed by 11 bases and V by 0 bases; bases with no gene match: 7. CDR3 length: 12 amino acids. Germline lookup yields CDR1 GITISATS and CDR2 ISYDGTV (reference sequence). The CDR3 loop is CALWEVSGEKLF. CDR3 sequence (DNA): TGTGCCTTGTGGGAGGTGTCTGGAGAGAAACTCTTT.